The clone carrying this T cell receptor (beta chain) has only a few counts. The data were obtained in a study of long-term antiretroviral therapy in people with HIV. Germline CDR1 reads GTSNPN; CDR2 reads SVGIG (reference sequence). The CDR3 is 13 amino acids. Germline trimming cut 4 bases from V and 2 bases from J; bases unmatched to any gene: 3. Sequencing used immunoSEQ v3.0 at survey level. Profiled with immunoSEQ multiplex PCR; TCRdb holds only in-frame clones, not every one. Among some 28,000 clones listed, 78% were seen once. This chain joins TRBV30 and TRBJ2-7; 9 bases agree with TRBD1. This receptor was obtained from a man aged 18 to 35 with HIV. The specimen was unsorted PBMCs, collected 1.5 years before starting antiretroviral therapy. CDR3 bases: TGTGCCTGGAAGGGACAGGGCACCTACGAGCAGTACTTC. Its protein is CAWKGQGTYEQYF.